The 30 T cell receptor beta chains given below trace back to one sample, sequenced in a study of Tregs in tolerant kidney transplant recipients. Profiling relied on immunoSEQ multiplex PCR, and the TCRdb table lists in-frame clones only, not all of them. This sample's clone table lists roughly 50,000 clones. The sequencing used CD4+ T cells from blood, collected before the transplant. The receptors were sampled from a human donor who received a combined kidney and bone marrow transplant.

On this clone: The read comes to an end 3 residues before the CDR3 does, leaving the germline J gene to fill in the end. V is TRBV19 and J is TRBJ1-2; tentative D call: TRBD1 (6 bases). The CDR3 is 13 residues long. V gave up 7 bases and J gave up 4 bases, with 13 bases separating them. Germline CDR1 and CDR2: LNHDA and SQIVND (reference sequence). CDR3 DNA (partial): TGTGCCAGTATGGGCGGGGGCCGCTATGGC. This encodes CASMGGGRYG. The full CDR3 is CASMGGGRYGYTF.

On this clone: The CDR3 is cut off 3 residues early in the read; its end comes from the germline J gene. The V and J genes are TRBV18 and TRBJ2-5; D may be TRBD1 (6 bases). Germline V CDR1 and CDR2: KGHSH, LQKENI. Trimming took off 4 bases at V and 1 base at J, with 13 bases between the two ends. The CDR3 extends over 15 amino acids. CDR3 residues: CASSLGQSIQETQYF. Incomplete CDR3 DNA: TGTGCCAGCTCACTAGGACAGTCTATCCAAGAGACC.

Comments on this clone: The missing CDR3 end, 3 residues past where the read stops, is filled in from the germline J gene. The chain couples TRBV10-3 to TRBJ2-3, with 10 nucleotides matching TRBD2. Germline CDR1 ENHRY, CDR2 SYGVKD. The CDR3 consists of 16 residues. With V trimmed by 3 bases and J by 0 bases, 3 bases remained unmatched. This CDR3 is CAISDSSGGSTDTQYF. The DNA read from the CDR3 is TGTGCCATCAGTGACTCTAGCGGGGGCAGCACAGATACG.

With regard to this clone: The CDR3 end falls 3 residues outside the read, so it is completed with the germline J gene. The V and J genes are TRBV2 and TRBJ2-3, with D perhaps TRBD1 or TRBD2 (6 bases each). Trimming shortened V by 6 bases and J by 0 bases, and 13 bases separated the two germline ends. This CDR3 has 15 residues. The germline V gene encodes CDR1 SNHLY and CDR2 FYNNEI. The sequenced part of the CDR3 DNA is TGTGCCAGCAGGGGGAGGACAGCTAGCACAGATACG. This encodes CASRGRTASTDT. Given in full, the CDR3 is CASRGRTASTDTQYF.

CDR3 DNA, as far as it was read: TGTGCCAGCAGCCGGCAAGCGGCAGATACG. Amino acid sequence: CASSRQAADT. The whole CDR3 protein reads CASSRQAADTQYF. The chain links TRBV7-2 to TRBJ2-3; D possibly corresponds to TRBD2 (5 bases). Read data end 3 residues before the CDR3 end; the end is taken from the germline J gene. Between the trimmed V and J ends, which lost 5 bases and 4 bases, there was a span of 10 bases. Looked up from germline, CDR1 is SGHTA and CDR2 is FQGNSA. This CDR3 spans 13 amino acids.

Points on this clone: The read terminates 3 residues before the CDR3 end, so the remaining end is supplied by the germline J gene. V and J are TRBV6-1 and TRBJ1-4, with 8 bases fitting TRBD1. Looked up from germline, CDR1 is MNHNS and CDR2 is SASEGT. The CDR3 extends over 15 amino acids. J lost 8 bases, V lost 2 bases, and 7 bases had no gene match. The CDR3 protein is CASSERRTGIEKLFF. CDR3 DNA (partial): TGTGCCAGCAGTGAAAGGAGGACAGGGATCGAAAAA.

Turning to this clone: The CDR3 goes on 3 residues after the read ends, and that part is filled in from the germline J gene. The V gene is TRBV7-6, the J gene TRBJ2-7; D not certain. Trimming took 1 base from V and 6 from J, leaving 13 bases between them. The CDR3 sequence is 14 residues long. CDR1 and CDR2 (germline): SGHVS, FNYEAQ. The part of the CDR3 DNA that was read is TGTGCCAGCAGCTTAGACCCGGGTTCGGGCGAG. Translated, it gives CASSLDPGSGE. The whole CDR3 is CASSLDPGSGEQYF.

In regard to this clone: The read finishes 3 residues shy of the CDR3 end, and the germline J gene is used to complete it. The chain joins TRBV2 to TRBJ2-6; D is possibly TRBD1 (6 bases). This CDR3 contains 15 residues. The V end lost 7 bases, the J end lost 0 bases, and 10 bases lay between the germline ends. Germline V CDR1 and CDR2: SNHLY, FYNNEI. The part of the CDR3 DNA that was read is TGTGCCAGCAAGGACAGCTACTCTGGGGCCAACGTC. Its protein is CASKDSYSGANV. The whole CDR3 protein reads CASKDSYSGANVLTF.

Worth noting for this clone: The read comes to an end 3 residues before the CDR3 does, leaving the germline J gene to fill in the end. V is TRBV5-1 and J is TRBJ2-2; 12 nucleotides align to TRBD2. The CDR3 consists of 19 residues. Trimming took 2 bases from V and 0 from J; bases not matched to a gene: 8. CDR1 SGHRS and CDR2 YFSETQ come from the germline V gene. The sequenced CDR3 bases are TGCGCCAGCAGCTTCCCTAGCGGGAGGGGCAACCCGAACACCGGGGAG. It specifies CASSFPSGRGNPNTGE. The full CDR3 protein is CASSFPSGRGNPNTGELFF. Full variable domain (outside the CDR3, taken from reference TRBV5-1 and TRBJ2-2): KAGVTQTPRYLIKTRGQQVTLSCSPISGHRSVSWYQQTPGQGLQFLFEYFSETQRNKGNFPGRFSGRQFSNSRSEMNVSTLELGDSALYLCASSFPSGRGNPNTGELFFGEGSRLTVL.

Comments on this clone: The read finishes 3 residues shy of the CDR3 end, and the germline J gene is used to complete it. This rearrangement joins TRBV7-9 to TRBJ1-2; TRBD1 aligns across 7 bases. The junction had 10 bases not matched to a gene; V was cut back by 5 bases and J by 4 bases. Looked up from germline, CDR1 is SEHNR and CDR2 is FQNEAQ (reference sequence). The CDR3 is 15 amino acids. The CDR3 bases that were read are TGTGCCAGCAGCCCTTACAGGGGTAGAGGCTATGGC. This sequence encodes CASSPYRGRGYG. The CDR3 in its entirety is CASSPYRGRGYGYTF.

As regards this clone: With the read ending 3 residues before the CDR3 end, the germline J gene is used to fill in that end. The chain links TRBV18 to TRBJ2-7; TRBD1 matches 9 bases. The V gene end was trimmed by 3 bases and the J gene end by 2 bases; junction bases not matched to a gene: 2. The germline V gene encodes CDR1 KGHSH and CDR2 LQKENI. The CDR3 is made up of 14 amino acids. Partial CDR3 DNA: TGTGCCAGCTCACCGACAGGGGGGCCCTACGAG. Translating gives CASSPTGGPYE. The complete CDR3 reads CASSPTGGPYEQYF. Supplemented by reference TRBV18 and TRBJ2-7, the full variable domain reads NAGVMQNPRHLVRRRGQEARLRCSPMKGHSHVYWYRQLPEEGLKFMVYLQKENIIDESGMPKERFSAEFPKEGPSILRIQQVVRGDSAAYFCASSPTGGPYEQYFGPGTRLTVT.

The CDR3 reads CSAPRGSSTDTQYF. CDR3 DNA, as far as it was read: TGCAGTGCTCCCCGGGGTTCTAGCACAGATACG. The chain employs TRBV20-1 and TRBJ2-3; the D gene is possibly TRBD2 (5 bases). The read terminates 3 residues before the CDR3 end, so the remaining end is supplied by the germline J gene. Germline CDR1 and CDR2: DFQATT and SNEGSKA (reference sequence). This CDR3 is 14 amino acids long. Deletions cut 5 bases from V and 0 bases from J, with 12 bases between.

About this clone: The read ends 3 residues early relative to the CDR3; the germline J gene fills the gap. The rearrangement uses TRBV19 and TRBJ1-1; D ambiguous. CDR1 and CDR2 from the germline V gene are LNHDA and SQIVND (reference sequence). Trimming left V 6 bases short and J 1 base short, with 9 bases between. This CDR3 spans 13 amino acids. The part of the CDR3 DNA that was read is TGTGCCAGTAGCCTACAGAGGAACACTGAA. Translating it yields CASSLQRNTE. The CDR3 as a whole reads CASSLQRNTEAFF.

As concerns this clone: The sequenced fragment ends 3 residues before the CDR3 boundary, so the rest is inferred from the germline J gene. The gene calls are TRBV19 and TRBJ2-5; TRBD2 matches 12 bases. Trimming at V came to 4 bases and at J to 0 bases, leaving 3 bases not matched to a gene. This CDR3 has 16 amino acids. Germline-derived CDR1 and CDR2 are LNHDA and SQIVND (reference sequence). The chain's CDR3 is CASSRGLAGHQETQYF. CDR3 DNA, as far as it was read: TGTGCCAGTAGTAGAGGACTAGCGGGGCACCAAGAGACC.

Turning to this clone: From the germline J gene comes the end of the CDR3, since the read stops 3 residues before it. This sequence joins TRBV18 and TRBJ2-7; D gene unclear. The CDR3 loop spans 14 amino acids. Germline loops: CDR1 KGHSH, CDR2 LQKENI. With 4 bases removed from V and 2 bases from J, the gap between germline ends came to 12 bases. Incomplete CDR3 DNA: TGTGCCAGCTCACGATCCTCCCGGGCCTACGAG. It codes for CASSRSSRAYE. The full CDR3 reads CASSRSSRAYEQYF.

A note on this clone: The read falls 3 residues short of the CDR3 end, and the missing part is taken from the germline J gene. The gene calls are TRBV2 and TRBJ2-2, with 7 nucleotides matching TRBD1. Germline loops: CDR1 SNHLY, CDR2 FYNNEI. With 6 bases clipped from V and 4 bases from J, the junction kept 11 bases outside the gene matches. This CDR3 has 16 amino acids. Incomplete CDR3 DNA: TGTGCCAGCAGCCTCCGACAGGGCCGGAGCACCGGGGAG. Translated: CASSLRQGRSTGE. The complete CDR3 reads CASSLRQGRSTGELFF.

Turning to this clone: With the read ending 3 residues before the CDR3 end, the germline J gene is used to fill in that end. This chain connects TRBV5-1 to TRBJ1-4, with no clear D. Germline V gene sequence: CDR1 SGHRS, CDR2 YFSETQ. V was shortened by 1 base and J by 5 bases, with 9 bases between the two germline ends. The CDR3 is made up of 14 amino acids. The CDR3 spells CASSLTAQNEKLFF. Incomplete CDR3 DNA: TGCGCCAGCAGCTTGACAGCCCAAAATGAAAAA.

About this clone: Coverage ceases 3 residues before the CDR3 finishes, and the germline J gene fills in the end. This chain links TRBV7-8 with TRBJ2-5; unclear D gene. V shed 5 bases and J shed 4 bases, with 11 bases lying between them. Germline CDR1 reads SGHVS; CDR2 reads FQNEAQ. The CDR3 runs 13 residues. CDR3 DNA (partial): TGTGCCAGCAGCCTAGAGGTTCGAGAGACC. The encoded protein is CASSLEVRET. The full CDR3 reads CASSLEVRETQYF.

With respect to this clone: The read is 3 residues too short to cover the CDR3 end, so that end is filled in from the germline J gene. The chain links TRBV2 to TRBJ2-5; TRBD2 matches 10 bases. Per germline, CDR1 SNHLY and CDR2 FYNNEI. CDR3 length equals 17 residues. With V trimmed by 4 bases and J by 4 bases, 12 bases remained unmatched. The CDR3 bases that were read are TGTGCCAGCAGTGTATCGAGCGGGGGGGCAGTAGGAGAGACC. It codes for CASSVSSGGAVGET. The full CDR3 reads CASSVSSGGAVGETQYF.

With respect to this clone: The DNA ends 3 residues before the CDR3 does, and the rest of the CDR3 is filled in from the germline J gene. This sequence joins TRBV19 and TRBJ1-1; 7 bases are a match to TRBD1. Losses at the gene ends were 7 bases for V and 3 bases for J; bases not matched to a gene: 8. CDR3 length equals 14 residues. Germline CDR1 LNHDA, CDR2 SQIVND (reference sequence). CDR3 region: CASTLKGAHTEAFF. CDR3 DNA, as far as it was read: TGTGCCAGTACCCTAAAGGGGGCCCACACTGAA. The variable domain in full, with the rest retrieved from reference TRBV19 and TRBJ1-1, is DGGITQSPKYLFRKEGQNVTLSCEQNLNHDAMYWYRQDPGQGLRLIYYSQIVNDFQKGDIAEGYSVSREKKESFPLTVTSAQKNPTAFYLCASTLKGAHTEAFFGQGTRLTVV.

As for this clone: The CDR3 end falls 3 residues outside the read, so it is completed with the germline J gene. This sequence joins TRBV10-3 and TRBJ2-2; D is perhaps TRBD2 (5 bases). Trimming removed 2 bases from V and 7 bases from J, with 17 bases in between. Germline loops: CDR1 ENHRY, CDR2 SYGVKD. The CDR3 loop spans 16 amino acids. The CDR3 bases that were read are TGTGCCATCAGTGAGGCCAGCGGTGACCCCAACGGGGAG. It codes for CAISEASGDPNGE. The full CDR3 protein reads CAISEASGDPNGELFF.

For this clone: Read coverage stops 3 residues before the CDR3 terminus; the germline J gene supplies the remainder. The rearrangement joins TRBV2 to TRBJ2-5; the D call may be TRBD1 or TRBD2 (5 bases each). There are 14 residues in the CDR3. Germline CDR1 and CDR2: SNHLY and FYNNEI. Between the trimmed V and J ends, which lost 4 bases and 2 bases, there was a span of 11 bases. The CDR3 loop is CASSGGVAQETQYF. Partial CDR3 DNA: TGTGCCAGCAGTGGAGGGGTGGCACAAGAGACC.

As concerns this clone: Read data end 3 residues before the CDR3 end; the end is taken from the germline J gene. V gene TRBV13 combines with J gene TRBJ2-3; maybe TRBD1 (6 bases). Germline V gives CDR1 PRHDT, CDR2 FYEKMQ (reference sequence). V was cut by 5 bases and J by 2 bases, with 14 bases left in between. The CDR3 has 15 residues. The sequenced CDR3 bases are TGTGCCAGCAGCCGTACAAGGGACAACACAGATACG. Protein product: CASSRTRDNTDT. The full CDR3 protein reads CASSRTRDNTDTQYF.

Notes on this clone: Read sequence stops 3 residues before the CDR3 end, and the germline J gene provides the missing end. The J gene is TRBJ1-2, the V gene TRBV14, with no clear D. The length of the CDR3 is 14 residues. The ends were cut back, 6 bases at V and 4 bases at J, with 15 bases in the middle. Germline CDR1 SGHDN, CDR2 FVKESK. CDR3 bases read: TGTGCCAGCAGGCTAACGGACTCACGCTATGGC. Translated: CASRLTDSRYG. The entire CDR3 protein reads CASRLTDSRYGYTF.

The CDR3 bases that were read are TGTGCCAGCAGCTTAGTCAGGAACACTGAA. Its protein product is CASSLVRNTE. The CDR3, in full, reads CASSLVRNTEAFF. The gene calls are TRBV11-1 and TRBJ1-1; D unresolved. The CDR3 end is not reached by the read, which stops 3 residues before it; the germline J gene fills it in. CDR3 length equals 13 residues. CDR1 and CDR2 from the germline V gene are SGHAT and FQDESV (reference sequence). V gave up 1 base and J gave up 1 base, with 4 bases separating them.

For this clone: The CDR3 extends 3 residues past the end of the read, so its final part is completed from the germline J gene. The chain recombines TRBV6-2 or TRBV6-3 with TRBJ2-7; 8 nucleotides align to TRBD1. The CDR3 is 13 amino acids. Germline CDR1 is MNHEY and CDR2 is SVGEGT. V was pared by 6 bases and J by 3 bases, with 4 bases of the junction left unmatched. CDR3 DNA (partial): TGTGCCAGCAGCTCCGGACAGGGCTACGAG. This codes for CASSSGQGYE. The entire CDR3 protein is CASSSGQGYEQYF.

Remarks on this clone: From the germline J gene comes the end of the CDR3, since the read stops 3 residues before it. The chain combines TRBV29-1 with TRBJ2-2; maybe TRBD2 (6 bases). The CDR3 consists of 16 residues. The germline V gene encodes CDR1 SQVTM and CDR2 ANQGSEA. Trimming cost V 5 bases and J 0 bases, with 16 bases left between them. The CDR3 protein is CSVSAGTFANTGELFF. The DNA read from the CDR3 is TGCAGCGTTTCGGCAGGGACTTTCGCGAACACCGGGGAG.

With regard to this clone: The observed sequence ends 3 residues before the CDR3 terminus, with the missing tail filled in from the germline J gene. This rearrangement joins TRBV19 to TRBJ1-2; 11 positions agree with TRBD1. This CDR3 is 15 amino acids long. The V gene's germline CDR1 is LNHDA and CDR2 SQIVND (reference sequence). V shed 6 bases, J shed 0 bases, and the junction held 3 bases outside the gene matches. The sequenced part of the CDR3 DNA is TGTGCCAGTAGGGACAGGGGGCGGGCTAACTATGGC. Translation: CASRDRGRANYG. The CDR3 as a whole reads CASRDRGRANYGYTF. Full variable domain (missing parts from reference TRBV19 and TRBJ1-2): DGGITQSPKYLFRKEGQNVTLSCEQNLNHDAMYWYRQDPGQGLRLIYYSQIVNDFQKGDIAEGYSVSREKKESFPLTVTSAQKNPTAFYLCASRDRGRANYGYTFGSGTRLTVV.

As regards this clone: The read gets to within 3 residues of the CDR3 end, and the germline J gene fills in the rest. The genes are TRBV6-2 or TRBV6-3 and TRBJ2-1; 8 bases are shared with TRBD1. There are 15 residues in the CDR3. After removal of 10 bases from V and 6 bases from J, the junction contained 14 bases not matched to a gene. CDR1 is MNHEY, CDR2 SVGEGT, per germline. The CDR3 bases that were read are TGTGCCACCCTTTATCGGACAGGGTCGGGCAATGAG. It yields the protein CATLYRTGSGNE. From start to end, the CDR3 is CATLYRTGSGNEQFF.

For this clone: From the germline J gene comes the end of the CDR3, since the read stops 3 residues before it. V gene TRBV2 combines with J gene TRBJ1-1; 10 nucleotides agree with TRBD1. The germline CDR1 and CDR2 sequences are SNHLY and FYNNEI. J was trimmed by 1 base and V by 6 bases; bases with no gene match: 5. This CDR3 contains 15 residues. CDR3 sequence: CASRDRGSANTEAFF. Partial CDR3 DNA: TGTGCCAGCAGGGACAGGGGGTCGGCGAACACTGAA. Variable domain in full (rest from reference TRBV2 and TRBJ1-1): EPEVTQTPSHQVTQMGQEVILRCVPISNHLYFYWYRQILGQKVEFLVSFYNNEISEKSEIFDDQFSVERPDGSNFTLKIRSTKLEDSAMYFCASRDRGSANTEAFFGQGTRLTVV.